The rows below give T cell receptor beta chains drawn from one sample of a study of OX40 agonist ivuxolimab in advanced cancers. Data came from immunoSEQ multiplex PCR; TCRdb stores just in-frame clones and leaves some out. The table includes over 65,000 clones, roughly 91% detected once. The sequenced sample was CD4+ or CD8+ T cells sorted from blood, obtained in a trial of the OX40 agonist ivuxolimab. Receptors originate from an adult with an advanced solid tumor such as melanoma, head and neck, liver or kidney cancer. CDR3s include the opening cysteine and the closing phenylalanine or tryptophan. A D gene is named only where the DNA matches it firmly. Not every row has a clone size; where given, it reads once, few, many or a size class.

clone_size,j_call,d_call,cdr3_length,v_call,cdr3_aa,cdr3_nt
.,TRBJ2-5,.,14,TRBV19,CASSKWPDQKTQYF,TGTGCCAGTAGTAAATGGCCGGATCAGAAGACCCAGTACTTC
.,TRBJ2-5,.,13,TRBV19,CASSIGEGGTQYF,TGTGCCAGTAGTATCGGAGAAGGCGGGACCCAGTACTTC
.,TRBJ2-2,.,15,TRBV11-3,CASLGVGVNTGELFF,TGTGCCAGCTTAGGGGTAGGGGTCAACACCGGGGAGCTGTTTTTT
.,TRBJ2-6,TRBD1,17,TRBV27,CASSRTGVRSGANVLTF,TGTGCCAGCAGCCGGACAGGGGTCCGCTCTGGGGCCAACGTCCTGACTTTC
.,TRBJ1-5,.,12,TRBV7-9,CASSWEFQPQHF,TGTGCCAGCAGCTGGGAATTTCAGCCCCAGCATTTT
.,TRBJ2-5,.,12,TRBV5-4,CASSLLGETQYF,TGTGCCAGCAGCCTCCTGGGGGAGACCCAGTACTTC
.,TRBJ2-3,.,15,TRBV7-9,CASSPEGDPTDTQYF,TGTGCCAGCAGCCCGGAGGGGGACCCGACAGATACGCAGTATTTT
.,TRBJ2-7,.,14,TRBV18,CASSPSLDSYEQYF,TGTGCCAGCTCACCTTCCCTCGACAGCTACGAGCAGTACTTC
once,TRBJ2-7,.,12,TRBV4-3,CASSQEGGPQYF,TGCGCCAGCAGCCAAGAGGGGGGCCCCCAGTACTTC
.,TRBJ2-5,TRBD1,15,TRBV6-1,CASRKGQGAGETQYF,TGTGCCAGCAGAAAGGGACAGGGGGCGGGGGAGACCCAGTACTTC
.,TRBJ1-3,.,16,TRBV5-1,CASSTDSGYTGNTIYF,TGCGCCAGCAGCACCGATTCAGGGTATACTGGAAACACCATATATTTT
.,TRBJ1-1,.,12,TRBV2,CASTLTRAEAFF,TGTGCCAGCACCCTGACTCGGGCTGAAGCTTTCTTT
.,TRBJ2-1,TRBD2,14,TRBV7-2,CASSLGGGRDEQFF,TGTGCCAGCAGCTTAGGGGGGGGTAGGGATGAGCAGTTCTTC
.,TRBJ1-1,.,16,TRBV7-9,CASSPSGGGGGTEAFF,TGTGCCAGCAGCCCTAGCGGGGGCGGGGGTGGAACTGAAGCTTTCTTT
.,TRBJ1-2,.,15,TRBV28,CASSLGVEGNYGYTF,TGTGCCAGCAGCTTAGGGGTAGAGGGAAACTATGGCTACACCTTC
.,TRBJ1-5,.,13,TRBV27,CASSSTGNQPQHF,TGTGCCAGCAGTTCTACAGGGAATCAGCCCCAGCATTTT
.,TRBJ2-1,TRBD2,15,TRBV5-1,CASSLGPGRDNEQFF,TGCGCCAGCAGCTTGGGTCCCGGGAGGGACAATGAGCAGTTCTTC
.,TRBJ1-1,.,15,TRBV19,CASSRGLELNTEAFF,TGTGCCAGTAGTCGCGGACTTGAGTTGAACACTGAAGCTTTCTTT
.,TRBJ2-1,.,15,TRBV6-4,CASSVLAGTYNEQFF,TGTGCCAGCAGTGTGTTAGCAGGGACCTACAATGAGCAGTTCTTC
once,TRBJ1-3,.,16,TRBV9,CASSDRLGAPGNTIYF,TGTGCCAGCAGCGATAGGTTGGGGGCGCCTGGAAACACCATATATTTT
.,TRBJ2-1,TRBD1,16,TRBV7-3,CASSLKGDRPYNEQFF,TGTGCCAGCAGCCTAAAAGGGGACAGACCTTACAATGAGCAGTTCTTC
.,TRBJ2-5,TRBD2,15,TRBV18,CASSQGTRSGETQYF,TGTGCCAGCTCCCAGGGGACTAGAAGTGGAGAGACCCAGTACTTC
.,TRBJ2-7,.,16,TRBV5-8,CASSLMLDSSSYEQYF,TGTGCCAGCAGCTTGATGCTGGACTCAAGCTCCTACGAGCAGTACTTC
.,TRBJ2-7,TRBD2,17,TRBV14,CASSQEREGRYRYEQYF,TGTGCCAGCAGCCAAGAACGGGAGGGCCGGTATAGGTACGAGCAGTACTTC
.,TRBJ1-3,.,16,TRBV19,CASSITAGLSGNTIYF,TGTGCCAGTAGTATAACAGCCGGTCTCTCTGGAAACACCATATATTTT
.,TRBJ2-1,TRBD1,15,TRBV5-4,CASSPPGTGANEQFF,TGTGCCAGCAGCCCACCCGGGACAGGGGCCAATGAGCAGTTCTTC
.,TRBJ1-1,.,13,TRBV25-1,CASSGREAPEAFF,TGTGCCAGCAGTGGTCGGGAGGCTCCTGAAGCTTTCTTT
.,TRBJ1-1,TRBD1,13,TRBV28,CASSLQQGVEAFF,TGTGCCAGCAGTTTACAACAGGGGGTTGAAGCTTTCTTT
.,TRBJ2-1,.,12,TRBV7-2,CASSLGSNEQFF,TGTGCCAGCAGCTTAGGGAGCAATGAGCAGTTCTTC
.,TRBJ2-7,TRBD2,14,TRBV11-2,CASGPSGGLYEQYF,TGTGCCAGCGGACCTAGCGGGGGGTTATACGAGCAGTACTTC
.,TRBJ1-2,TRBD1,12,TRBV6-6,CASSYQGGGYTF,TGTGCCAGCAGTTATCAGGGGGGCGGCTACACCTTC
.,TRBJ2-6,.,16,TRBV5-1,CASSLGPPGGANVLTF,TGCGCCAGCAGCCTTGGACCCCCGGGAGGGGCCAACGTCCTGACTTTC
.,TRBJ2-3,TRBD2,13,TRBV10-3,CAIMQREGDTQYF,TGTGCCATCATGCAGCGGGAGGGGGATACGCAGTATTTT
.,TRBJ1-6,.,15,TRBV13,CASSLGQGGFSPLHF,TGTGCCAGCAGCTTAGGGCAGGGAGGGTTCTCACCCCTCCACTTT
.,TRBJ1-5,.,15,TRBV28,CASSRQLKSDQPQHF,TGTGCCAGCAGCCGACAGCTTAAATCTGATCAGCCCCAGCATTTT
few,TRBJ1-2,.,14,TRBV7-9,CASSLDPVSGGYTF,TGTGCCAGCAGCTTAGATCCCGTGAGTGGCGGCTACACCTTC
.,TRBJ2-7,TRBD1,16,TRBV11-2,CASSLLTGGNSYEQYF,TGTGCCAGCAGCTTACTGACAGGGGGCAATTCCTACGAGCAGTACTTC
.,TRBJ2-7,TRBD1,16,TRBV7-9,CASSSLSGTADYEQYF,TGTGCCAGCAGCAGTTTATCCGGGACAGCGGACTACGAGCAGTACTTC
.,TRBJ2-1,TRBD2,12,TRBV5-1,CASSGTRNEQFF,TGCGCCAGCAGCGGGACTAGGAATGAGCAGTTCTTC
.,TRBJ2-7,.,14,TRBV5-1,CASGLAPGEGEQYF,TGCGCCAGCGGCCTAGCTCCCGGAGAGGGAGAGCAGTACTTC
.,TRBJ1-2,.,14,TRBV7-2,CASRPDGTNYGYTF,TGTGCCAGCAGACCCGACGGAACCAACTATGGCTACACCTTC
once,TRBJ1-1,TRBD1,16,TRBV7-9,CASSELGQGPNTEAFF,TGTGCCAGCAGCGAATTGGGACAGGGCCCGAACACTGAAGCTTTCTTT
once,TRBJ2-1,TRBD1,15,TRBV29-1,CSERAGTGSNNEQFF,TGCAGCGAAAGAGCCGGGACAGGGAGCAACAATGAGCAGTTCTTC
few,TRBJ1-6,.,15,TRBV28,CASSSVGGFNSPLHF,TGTGCCAGCAGTTCGGTGGGGGGCTTTAATTCACCCCTCCACTTT
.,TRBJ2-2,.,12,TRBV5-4,CASSSNTGELFF,TGTGCCAGCAGCTCTAACACCGGGGAGCTGTTTTTT
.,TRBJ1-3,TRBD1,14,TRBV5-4,CASRPGGSGNTIYF,TGTGCCAGCAGGCCAGGGGGGTCTGGAAACACCATATATTTT
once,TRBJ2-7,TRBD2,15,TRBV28,CASSSGVGGSLVQYF,TGTGCCAGCAGCAGCGGGGTTGGCGGGTCCCTTGTGCAGTACTTC
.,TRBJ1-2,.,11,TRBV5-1,CASSSATEYTF,TGCGCCAGCAGCTCAGCCACGGAGTACACCTTC
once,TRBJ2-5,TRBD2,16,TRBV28,CATRLAGAGRSETQYF,TGTGCCACCAGACTAGCGGGAGCTGGGAGGTCAGAGACCCAGTACTTC
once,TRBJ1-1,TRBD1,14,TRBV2,CASRPRQGFTEAFF,TGTGCCAGCAGGCCTAGACAGGGATTCACTGAAGCTTTCTTT
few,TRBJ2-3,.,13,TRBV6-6,CASYLSPTDTQYF,TGTGCCAGCTATTTGTCCCCCACAGATACGCAGTATTTT
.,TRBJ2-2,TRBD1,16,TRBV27,CASSSTHRGNTGELFF,TGTGCCAGCAGCTCCACCCACAGGGGGAACACCGGGGAGCTGTTTTTT
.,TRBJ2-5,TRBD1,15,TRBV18,CASSPRTGGQETQYF,TGTGCCAGCTCACCCCGGACAGGGGGACAAGAGACCCAGTACTTC
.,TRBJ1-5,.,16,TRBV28,CASRGGGGPINQPQHF,TGTGCCAGCAGGGGGGGTGGGGGGCCTATCAATCAGCCCCAGCATTTT
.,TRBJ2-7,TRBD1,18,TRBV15,CATSRGARGQKLSYEQYF,TGTGCCACCAGCAGAGGGGCTAGGGGGCAGAAACTCTCCTACGAGCAGTACTTC